This T cell receptor (beta chain) was sequenced for a study of CD8 T cells in Susac syndrome. Looking at the study overall: Blood was drawn from patients with Susac syndrome. At that point, they were therapy-naive, on corticosteroids, or on intravenous immunoglobulin alone.

V was clipped by 10 bases and J by 0 bases, with 4 bases between them. The CDR3 is made up of 11 amino acids. From germline, CDR1 is MRHNA and CDR2 SNTAGT. RNA in amounts of roughly 0.5 to 1 ug was reverse transcribed with random hexamers. TCRdb re-derived calls from the immunoSEQ multiplex PCR reads in MiXCR, one entry per CDR3 protein. Here the sample spans 130,000 or so distinct CDR3 sequences, about 93% being singletons. Findings and caveats of the study: Expansion of Susac CD8+ clones peaked in TEMRA cells and in active patients.

As for this clonotype: Its antigen is not identified.

This chain connects TRBV6-4 to TRBJ2-1; D remains ambiguous. Sequenced sample: CD8+ T cells from PBMCs. The TCR sequence derives from a human donor with Susac syndrome. Here the CDR3 DNA reads TGTGCCACTGGCTCCTACAATGAGCAGTTCTTC. Encoded protein: CATGSYNEQFF.